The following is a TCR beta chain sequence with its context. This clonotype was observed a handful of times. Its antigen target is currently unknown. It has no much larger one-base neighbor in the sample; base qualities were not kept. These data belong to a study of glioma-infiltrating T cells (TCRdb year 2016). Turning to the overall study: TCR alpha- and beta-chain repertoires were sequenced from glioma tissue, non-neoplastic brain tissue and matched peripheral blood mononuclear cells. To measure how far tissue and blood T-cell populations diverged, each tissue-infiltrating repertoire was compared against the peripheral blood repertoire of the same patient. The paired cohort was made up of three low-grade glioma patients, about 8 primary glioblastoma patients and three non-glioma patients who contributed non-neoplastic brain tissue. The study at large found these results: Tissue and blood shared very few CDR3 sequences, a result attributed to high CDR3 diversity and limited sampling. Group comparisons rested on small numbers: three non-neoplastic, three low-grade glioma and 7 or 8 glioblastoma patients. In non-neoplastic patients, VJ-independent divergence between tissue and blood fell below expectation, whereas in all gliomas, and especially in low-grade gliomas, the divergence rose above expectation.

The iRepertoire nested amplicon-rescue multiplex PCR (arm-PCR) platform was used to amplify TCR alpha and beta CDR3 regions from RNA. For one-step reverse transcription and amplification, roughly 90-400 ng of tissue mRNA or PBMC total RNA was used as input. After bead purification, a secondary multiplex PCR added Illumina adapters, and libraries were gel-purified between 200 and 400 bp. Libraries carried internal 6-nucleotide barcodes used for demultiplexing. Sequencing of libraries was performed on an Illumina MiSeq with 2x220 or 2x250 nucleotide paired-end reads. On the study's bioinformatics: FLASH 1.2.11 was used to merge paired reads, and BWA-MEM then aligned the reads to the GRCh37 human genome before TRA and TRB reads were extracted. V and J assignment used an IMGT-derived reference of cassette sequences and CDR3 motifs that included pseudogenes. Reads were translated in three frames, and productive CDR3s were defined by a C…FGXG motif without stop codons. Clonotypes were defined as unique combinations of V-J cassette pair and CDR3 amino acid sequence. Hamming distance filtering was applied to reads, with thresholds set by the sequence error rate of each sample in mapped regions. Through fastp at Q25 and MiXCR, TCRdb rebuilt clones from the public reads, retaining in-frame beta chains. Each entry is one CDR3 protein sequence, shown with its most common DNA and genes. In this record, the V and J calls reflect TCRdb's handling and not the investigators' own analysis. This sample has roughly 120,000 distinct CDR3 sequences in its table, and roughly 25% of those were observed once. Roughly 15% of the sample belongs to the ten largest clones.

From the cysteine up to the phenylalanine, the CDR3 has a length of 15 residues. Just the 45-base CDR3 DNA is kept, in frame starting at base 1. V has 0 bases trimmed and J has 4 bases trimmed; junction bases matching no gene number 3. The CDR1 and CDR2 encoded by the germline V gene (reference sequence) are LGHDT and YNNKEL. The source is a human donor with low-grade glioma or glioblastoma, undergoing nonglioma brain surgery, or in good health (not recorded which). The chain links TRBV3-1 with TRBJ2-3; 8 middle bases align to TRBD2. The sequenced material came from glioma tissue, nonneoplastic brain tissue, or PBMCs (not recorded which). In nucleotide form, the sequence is TGTGCCAGCAGCCAAGATGCTAGCGGGTCAGATACGCAGTATTTT. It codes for CASSQDASGSDTQYF.